This T cell receptor (beta chain) was sequenced during a study of regulatory T cells in long-lasting Graves disease. About the research overall: Persistent Graves' disease meant over 5 years of antithyroid drugs with positive TSH receptor antibodies.

According to the study, TCR beta libraries were built with iRepertoire HTBI primers and CDR3-region Arm-PCR. In the original workflow: The samples yielded 62 TRBV and around 14 TRBJ segments. Via MiXCR, TCRdb re-called the multiplex PCR reads, giving one row per CDR3 protein. Clone size and V and J calls follow TCRdb, not the original study. The sample includes around 460,000 distinct CDR3 sequences, around a fifth of them seen just once. Time point reported: persistent/refractory GD, antithyroid drugs over 5 years with positive TRAb. Researchers made the TCR library from RNA that was extracted from PBMCs. Patients all came to the study from an endocrinology department in Xi'an, China. Study observations and caveats: Relative to newly diagnosed Graves' patients, persistent ones had lower TCR diversity.

Germline CDR1 is MNHNS and CDR2 is SASEGT. The CDR3 runs 14 residues. V was pared by 6 bases and J by 5 bases, with 16 bases between. The sample holds many counts of this clonotype. Its specificity is not known. Sequenced material: peripheral blood mononuclear cells (PBMCs), taken when the disease was refractory, from a patient treated with antithyroid drugs. The source of this sequence is a female donor with Graves disease. The chain combines TRBV6-1 with TRBJ1-1; D not resolved. The CDR3 loop is CASSPRLGGTEAFF. The CDR3 coding sequence is TGTGCCAGCAGCCCGAGGCTCGGAGGTACTGAAGCTTTCTTT.